This T cell receptor beta chain was sequenced for a study of cytomegalovirus exposure and HLA in healthy donors. Study information: A subsequent analysis reported that the roughly 120 validation repertoires were produced on the same platform that had also been used for the 600 to 700 first-cohort repertoires.

Here immunoSEQ multiplex PCR was the method, and the copy in TCRdb shows in-frame clones only, minus some. Of some 270,000 clones listed, about 86% are singletons. This clone was detected only a few times. Its antigen remains unidentified. An end of the junction does not agree with germline; a read error may underlie this. Study-level findings and limits: Some public TCRs appeared in many individuals, while most sequences were rare. Cytomegalovirus-associated status was assigned to 164 TCR beta chains.

The receptor was isolated from a woman under 30 in good health and CMV-seronegative. The sequenced sample was PBMCs.

Here the CDR3 reads CASSFGDRYYEQYF. Here the CDR3 DNA reads TGTGCCAGCAGCTTTGGCGACAGGTACTACGAGCAGTACTTC. This rearrangement joins TRBV5-1 to TRBJ2-7, with a possible D match to TRBD1 (6 bases). This CDR3 has 14 residues. Germline values: CDR1 SGHRS, CDR2 YFSETQ.